The entry below describes one TCR beta chain. What it binds is not known. Germline trimming cut 5 bases from V and 3 bases from J; bases unmatched to any gene: 7. Germline CDR1 reads LNHDA; CDR2 reads SQIVND (reference sequence). The CDR3 totals 16 residues. Measured with immunoSEQ multiplex PCR; TCRdb has only the in-frame clones, and not every one. The data show 450,000 to 500,000 clones, over 60% seen once. The record originates from a study of shared clonotypes between healthy human individuals. Study as a whole: Contributing individuals were two females and three males aged 18 to 49. Study-level findings and limits: Few donors restricted represented genetic and exposure-history diversity.

This sequence originates from a middle-aged woman in good health. Some clones in this sample may be carry-over from other donors' samples. Sequencing was carried out using PBMCs. The J gene is TRBJ2-1, the V gene TRBV19; TRBD2 matches 10 bases. CDR3 residues: CASSSSGSIFYNEQFF. Written as DNA, the CDR3 is TGTGCCAGTAGTTCTAGCGGGAGTATCTTCTACAATGAGCAGTTCTTC. Supplemented by reference TRBV19 and TRBJ2-1, the full variable domain reads DGGITQSPKYLFRKEGQNVTLSCEQNLNHDAMYWYRQDPGQGLRLIYYSQIVNDFQKGDIAEGYSVSREKKESFPLTVTSAQKNPTAFYLCASSSSGSIFYNEQFFGPGTRLTVL.